Shown below are 18 T cell receptor beta chains from a single sample sequenced in a study of T cells in Graves' hyperthyroidism and ophthalmopathy. Amplified regions were TCR beta CDR3 sequences from RNA transcripts. A set of HTBI primers served as the primers for a first-round RT-PCR of the TCR CDR3. TCRdb ran MiXCR on the multiplex PCR reads and lists one entry per CDR3 protein. The data hold roughly 380,000 distinct CDR3 sequences, with over 11% observed a single time. The material sequenced was blood. These receptors all come from a woman aged 55 to 70 with Graves' hyperthyroidism.

This clonotype was found many times. The chain couples TRBV24-1 to TRBJ1-1; no clear D gene. Germline V gene sequence: CDR1 KGHDR, CDR2 SFDVKD. The CDR3 is 13 residues long. V dropped 4 bases and J dropped 4 bases, with 9 bases sitting between them. CDR3 sequence (DNA): TGTGCCACCAGTGAAAGAGGCGGCACTGAAGCTTTCTTT. Translating it yields CATSERGGTEAFF.

This chain links TRBV18 with TRBJ2-1, with D unresolved. CDR1 and CDR2 from the germline V gene are KGHSH and LQKENI. V lost 3 bases and J lost 8, with 14 bases in between. The CDR3 has 14 residues. CDR3 sequence reads: CASSPPPSGDEQFF. The DNA for the CDR3 is TGTGCCAGCTCACCCCCCCCATCTGGGGATGAGCAGTTCTTC.

This chain uses TRBV4-1 with TRBJ1-5, with TRBD1 matching 8 bases. This CDR3 is built from 13 residues. Trimming took 3 bases from V and 7 from J; bases not matched to a gene: 2. The germline V gene has CDR1 MGHRA and CDR2 YSYEKL. The CDR3 nucleotides are TGCGCCAGCAGCCACGACAGGGGCCAGCCCCAGCATTTT. Translated, it gives CASSHDRGQPQHF.

This clonotype appeared many times. The chain uses TRBV12-3 or TRBV12-4 and TRBJ2-1; TRBD2 matches 8 bases. CDR3 length: 16 residues. The V and J ends lost 6 bases and 7 bases, in that order; junction bases with no gene match: 14. The chain's CDR3 is CASRPAGVPGGNEQFF. CDR3 DNA: TGTGCCAGCAGGCCAGCGGGAGTACCTGGGGGGAATGAGCAGTTCTTC.

The V gene is TRBV24-1, the J gene TRBJ2-1; 9 positions match TRBD2. The CDR3 totals 17 residues. Germline CDR1 KGHDR, CDR2 SFDVKD. The V and J ends lost 2 bases and 7 bases, in that order; junction bases with no gene match: 11. In DNA, the CDR3 is TGTGCCACCAGTGATTACCACCTAGCGGGACCGGGGAATGAGCAGTTCTTC. This gives the protein CATSDYHLAGPGNEQFF.

This clonotype was picked up a small number of times. This chain uses TRBV5-1 with TRBJ2-3; 10 positions agree with TRBD2. The germline CDR1 and CDR2 sequences are SGHRS and YFSETQ. The junction had 6 bases not matched to a gene; V was cut back by 3 bases and J by 5 bases. The CDR3 is made up of 15 amino acids. The DNA for the CDR3 is TGCGCCAGCAGCTCTATAGCGGGAGGCAAAGATACGCAGTATTTT. Its protein is CASSSIAGGKDTQYF.

V and J are TRBV6-2 or TRBV6-3 and TRBJ2-3; the match to TRBD2 covers 13 bases. This CDR3 is built from 15 residues. J was trimmed by 6 bases and V by 6 bases; bases with no gene match: 6. Germline V gives CDR1 MNHEY, CDR2 SVGEGT. Written as DNA, the CDR3 is TGTGCCAGCAGCCCACTAGCGGGAGGGCCTGATACGCAGTATTTT. Translated, it gives CASSPLAGGPDTQYF.

The table lists this clonotype with many counts. The chain links TRBV19 to TRBJ1-5; weak D call: TRBD1 (5 bases). Germline CDR1 is LNHDA and CDR2 is SQIVND (reference sequence). CDR3 length: 17 amino acids. Trimming removed 1 base at V and 1 base at J, with 14 bases between. CDR3 sequence: CASSIVGAIRSNQPQHF. DNA for the CDR3: TGTGCCAGTAGTATAGTTGGGGCGATTAGGAGCAATCAGCCCCAGCATTTT.

This clonotype has a count of ten or more. V is TRBV3-1 and J is TRBJ2-7; TRBD1 or TRBD2 may be the D gene (5 bases each). Trimming took 4 bases from V and 0 from J, leaving 10 bases between them. The CDR3 loop spans 14 amino acids. Germline V lookup: CDR1 LGHDT, CDR2 YNNKEL (reference sequence). The CDR3 region is CASSRQGDSYEQYF. Here the CDR3 DNA reads TGTGCCAGCAGCCGCCAGGGAGACTCCTACGAGCAGTACTTC.

This clonotype appeared a few times. This rearrangement joins TRBV12-3 or TRBV12-4 to TRBJ2-2, with TRBD1 identical over 11 bases. The ends lost 3 bases at V and 7 bases at J; junction bases unmatched: 4. The CDR3 runs 15 residues. The CDR3 region is CASSLRTGGFGELFF. CDR3 sequence (DNA): TGTGCCAGCAGTTTGCGGACAGGGGGCTTCGGGGAGCTGTTTTTT.

This clonotype was counted ten times or more. CDR3 protein: CASSLLASGQGYNEQFF. CDR3 nucleotides: TGCGCCAGCAGCTTATTGGCATCCGGACAGGGTTACAATGAGCAGTTCTTC. The rearrangement joins TRBV5-1 to TRBJ2-1; the match to TRBD1 covers 8 bases. The CDR3 length is 17 residues. Unmatched junction bases numbered 11, after V lost 2 bases and J lost 4 bases. The germline V gene encodes CDR1 SGHRS and CDR2 YFSETQ.

To note about this clonotype: With a much larger clone just one base away, this may be a read error. The rearrangement joins TRBV12-3 or TRBV12-4 to TRBJ1-1, with TRBD1 matching over 9 bases. J lost 4 bases, V lost 4 bases, and 10 bases had no gene match. This CDR3 region has 16 residues. The CDR3 reads CASSSITGGSSTEAFF. DNA for the CDR3: TGTGCCAGCAGTTCCATCACAGGGGGCAGCAGCACTGAAGCTTTCTTT.

J is TRBJ2-1 and V is TRBV7-3, with 11 bases matching TRBD2. After removal of 6 bases from V and 6 bases from J, the junction contained 7 bases not matched to a gene. The CDR3 sequence is 15 residues long. In germline, CDR1 is SGHTA, CDR2 FQGTGA. DNA of the CDR3: TGTGCCAGCAGTACCCGGACTAGCGGGCGCAATGAGCAGTTCTTC. This gives the protein CASSTRTSGRNEQFF.

This clonotype has ten or more counts. The rearrangement links TRBV5-1 to TRBJ2-5; 7 bases fit TRBD2. This CDR3 contains 16 residues. The V and J ends lost 2 bases and 5 bases, in that order; junction bases with no gene match: 12. CDR1 and CDR2 from the germline V gene are SGHRS and YFSETQ. The CDR3 DNA follows: TGCGCCAGCAGCTTTCAACTAGCGCCGCGGATGGAGACCCAGTACTTC. This encodes CASSFQLAPRMETQYF.

The CDR3 sequence: CASSLSYSSGNTIYF. CDR3 in DNA: TGTGCCAGCAGTTTGTCTTATAGCTCTGGAAACACCATATATTTT. The rearrangement joins TRBV6-5 to TRBJ1-3; D is uncertain. The V gene's germline CDR1 is MNHEY and CDR2 SVGAGI. V was cut by 4 bases and J by 0 bases, with 10 bases left in between. The CDR3 loop spans 15 amino acids.

This clonotype was observed a few times. This may come from a read error, since a much larger clone is one base off. The V and J genes are TRBV12-3 or TRBV12-4 and TRBJ1-1; 8 positions agree with TRBD1. The CDR3 totals 13 residues. The CDR3 loop is CASNGQGGTEALF. The DNA for the CDR3 is TGTGCCAGCAACGGACAGGGTGGGACTGAAGCTCTCTTT.

This chain uses TRBV20-1 with TRBJ2-7, with TRBD1 matching 7 bases. The CDR3 contains 16 residues. V lost 6 bases to trimming and J lost 1 base; unmatched junction nucleotides: 15. Germline values: CDR1 DFQATT, CDR2 SNEGSKA (reference sequence). The CDR3 sequence: CSARAFGQGVSYEQYF. In nucleotides, the CDR3 is TGCAGTGCGAGGGCATTTGGTCAGGGGGTATCCTACGAGCAGTACTTC.

This clonotype was counted many times. This chain connects TRBV7-2 to TRBJ2-1; TRBD2 might be the D (6 bases). Germline CDR1 is SGHTA and CDR2 is FQGNSA. The CDR3 is 15 residues long. Trimming shortened V by 5 bases and J by 2 bases, and 13 bases separated the two germline ends. The CDR3, as DNA: TGTGCCAGCAGCACCGGGACTGGAACCTACAATGAGCAGTTCTTC. This gives the protein CASSTGTGTYNEQFF.